Listed below are T cell receptor beta chains from one sample, sequenced in a study of Ad26.COV2.S vaccination and SARS-CoV-2 variants. Using immunoSEQ multiplex PCR, the repertoire was profiled, and TCRdb retains in-frame clones only, with some absent. Here the sample spans hundreds of thousands of clones, roughly 90% being singletons. The sample was peripheral blood, taken in a trial of Ad26.COV2.S vaccine versus placebo. These receptors all come from a person aged 18-65 years who received the Ad26.COV2.S COVID-19 vaccine or a placebo. The CDR3 runs from the conserved cysteine through the conserved F or W. The D gene is left open where the match is weak. Expanded clones get a size class; other rows say once, few or many, or leave the size out.

CDR3 length: 14; V gene: TRBV5-1; clone size: few; D gene: .; J gene: TRBJ1-1; CDR3 DNA: TGCGCCAGCGGGAAGGGCCCTAGGGGCACTGAAGCTTTCTTT; CDR3 protein: CASGKGPRGTEAFF
CDR3 length: 15; V gene: TRBV6-5; clone size: .; D gene: .; J gene: TRBJ2-2; CDR3 DNA: TGTGCCAGCGAGGTCGGCAGTATGGTCACCGGGGAGCTGTTTTTT; CDR3 protein: CASEVGSMVTGELFF
CDR3 length: 14; V gene: TRBV2; clone size: .; D gene: .; J gene: TRBJ2-5; CDR3 DNA: TGTGCCAGCAGTACTCGTAGTGGGGTGGAGACCCAGTACTTC; CDR3 protein: CASSTRSGVETQYF
CDR3 length: 16; V gene: TRBV19; clone size: .; D gene: .; J gene: TRBJ1-1; CDR3 DNA: TGTGCCAGTACCATGGGGGGGCGACCCATGAACACTGAAGCTTTCTTT; CDR3 protein: CASTMGGRPMNTEAFF
CDR3 length: 14; V gene: TRBV5-5; clone size: once; D gene: .; J gene: TRBJ2-7; CDR3 DNA: TGTGCCAGCAGCTTGGCCGGGCTCCAATACGAGCAGTACTTC; CDR3 protein: CASSLAGLQYEQYF
CDR3 length: 13; V gene: TRBV7-2; clone size: .; D gene: .; J gene: TRBJ2-3; CDR3 DNA: TGTGCCAGCAGCTTTGGGGTCACAGATACGCAGTATTTT; CDR3 protein: CASSFGVTDTQYF
CDR3 length: 15; V gene: TRBV27; clone size: .; D gene: .; J gene: TRBJ2-7; CDR3 DNA: TGTGCCAGCAGTCTAGGGGTTGGGGATCCTTACGAGCAGTACTTC; CDR3 protein: CASSLGVGDPYEQYF
CDR3 length: 14; V gene: TRBV11-3; clone size: .; D gene: .; J gene: TRBJ2-1; CDR3 DNA: TGTGCCAGCAGCCCCGGGCCCTCAGTTCGGATGCAGTTCTTC; CDR3 protein: CASSPGPSVRMQFF
CDR3 length: 14; V gene: TRBV6-6; clone size: .; D gene: TRBD1; J gene: TRBJ1-5; CDR3 DNA: TGTGCCAGCAGTTACCTTACAGGGGATCAGCCCCAGCATTTT; CDR3 protein: CASSYLTGDQPQHF
CDR3 length: 15; V gene: TRBV19; clone size: .; D gene: TRBD2; J gene: TRBJ2-1; CDR3 DNA: TGTGCCAGTAGTAGGACTAGCGGGAGGGAGGATGAGCAGTTCTTC; CDR3 protein: CASSRTSGREDEQFF
CDR3 length: 13; V gene: TRBV6-2/TRBV6-3; clone size: once; D gene: .; J gene: TRBJ2-7; CDR3 DNA: TGTGCCAGCAGTTACGTGGCAACCTACGAGCAGTACTTC; CDR3 protein: CASSYVATYEQYF
CDR3 length: 16; V gene: TRBV11-2; clone size: .; D gene: TRBD2; J gene: TRBJ2-1; CDR3 DNA: TGTGCCAGCAGCTTAGGCGGGACTACGGACTACAATGAGCAGTTCTTC; CDR3 protein: CASSLGGTTDYNEQFF
CDR3 length: 14; V gene: TRBV6-5; clone size: .; D gene: TRBD2; J gene: TRBJ2-5; CDR3 DNA: TGTGCCAGCACCGGTAGCGGGGGGAAGGAGACCCAGTACTTC; CDR3 protein: CASTGSGGKETQYF
CDR3 length: 15; V gene: TRBV6-4; clone size: .; D gene: .; J gene: TRBJ1-1; CDR3 DNA: TGTGCCAGCAGTGACTCATCGGAGATAGGGGTTGAAGCTTTCTTT; CDR3 protein: CASSDSSEIGVEAFF
CDR3 length: 15; V gene: TRBV19; clone size: .; D gene: .; J gene: TRBJ1-2; CDR3 DNA: TGTGCCAGTAGTATAGTAGGGGAACAGGGACGTGGCTACACCTTC; CDR3 protein: CASSIVGEQGRGYTF
CDR3 length: 13; V gene: TRBV18; clone size: .; D gene: TRBD1; J gene: TRBJ1-2; CDR3 DNA: TGTGCCAGCTATGGACAGGGCAACTATGGCTACACCTTC; CDR3 protein: CASYGQGNYGYTF
CDR3 length: 14; V gene: TRBV5-1; clone size: .; D gene: TRBD2; J gene: TRBJ2-4; CDR3 DNA: TGCGCCAGCAGCTTGGGAACTAGCGGAAACATTCAGTACTTC; CDR3 protein: CASSLGTSGNIQYF
CDR3 length: 14; V gene: TRBV6-2/TRBV6-3; clone size: once; D gene: .; J gene: TRBJ2-5; CDR3 DNA: TGTGCCAGCAGCGTTGGGGGCGGGTCTGAGACCCAGTACTTC; CDR3 protein: CASSVGGGSETQYF
CDR3 length: 13; V gene: TRBV27; clone size: .; D gene: .; J gene: TRBJ1-2; CDR3 DNA: TGTGCCAGCAGTTCCCAGACTGGCTATGGCTACACCTTC; CDR3 protein: CASSSQTGYGYTF
CDR3 length: 15; V gene: TRBV6-4; clone size: .; D gene: .; J gene: TRBJ2-6; CDR3 DNA: TGTGCCAGCAGTGACCAGGTACTTGGGGCCAACGTCCTGACTTTC; CDR3 protein: CASSDQVLGANVLTF
CDR3 length: 12; V gene: TRBV2; clone size: .; D gene: .; J gene: TRBJ1-4; CDR3 DNA: TGTGCCAGCAGTGTGCAGCTAGAAAAACTGTTTTTT; CDR3 protein: CASSVQLEKLFF
CDR3 length: 13; V gene: TRBV7-2; clone size: .; D gene: .; J gene: TRBJ2-7; CDR3 DNA: TGTGCCAGCAGCCTGGGGGTTAACTACGAGCAGTACTTC; CDR3 protein: CASSLGVNYEQYF
CDR3 length: 16; V gene: TRBV19; clone size: .; D gene: TRBD1; J gene: TRBJ1-5; CDR3 DNA: TGTGCCAGTAGTATAGAGACAGGGGTAAGCAATCAGCCCCAGCATTTT; CDR3 protein: CASSIETGVSNQPQHF
CDR3 length: 16; V gene: TRBV7-3; clone size: .; D gene: TRBD1; J gene: TRBJ2-1; CDR3 DNA: TGTGCCAGCAGCCCACTGGACAGGGGGCCTTACAATGAGCAGTTCTTC; CDR3 protein: CASSPLDRGPYNEQFF
CDR3 length: 14; V gene: TRBV5-1; clone size: .; D gene: TRBD1; J gene: TRBJ2-7; CDR3 DNA: TGCGCCAGCAGCTGGGCAGGGGGCCCCTACGAGCAGTACTTC; CDR3 protein: CASSWAGGPYEQYF
CDR3 length: 17; V gene: TRBV12-5; clone size: once; D gene: TRBD1; J gene: TRBJ2-1; CDR3 DNA: TGTGCTAGTGAACCCCCAGGACAGGGACAAGTGGGGAATGAGCAGTTCTTC; CDR3 protein: CASEPPGQGQVGNEQFF
CDR3 length: 13; V gene: TRBV7-9; clone size: .; D gene: .; J gene: TRBJ2-4; CDR3 DNA: TGTGCCAGCAGCTTAGGTGGGGCAAACATTCAGTACTTC; CDR3 protein: CASSLGGANIQYF
CDR3 length: 15; V gene: TRBV19; clone size: .; D gene: .; J gene: TRBJ2-7; CDR3 DNA: TGTGCCAGTAGCCTTAGGACAGCGAACTCCTACGAGCAGTACTTC; CDR3 protein: CASSLRTANSYEQYF
CDR3 length: 14; V gene: TRBV3-1/TRBV3-2; clone size: few; D gene: .; J gene: TRBJ1-1; CDR3 DNA: TGTGCCAGCAGCCAGGGGACTCCGAACACTGAAGCTTTCTTT; CDR3 protein: CASSQGTPNTEAFF
CDR3 length: 15; V gene: TRBV2; clone size: .; D gene: .; J gene: TRBJ2-1; CDR3 DNA: TGTGCCAGCAGTCCTGCCCGGAGCTCCTACAATGAGCAGTTCTTC; CDR3 protein: CASSPARSSYNEQFF